This T cell receptor beta chain was captured by sequencing in a study of T-cell memory formation after mild COVID-19. With 5 bases clipped from V and 0 bases from J, the junction kept 8 bases outside the gene matches. Per germline, CDR1 SGHTA and CDR2 FQGNSA. CDR3 length equals 16 residues. In this sample, this clonotype turned up many times. TCR alpha and TCR beta cDNA libraries with sample barcodes and UMIs came from 5'RACE using constant-segment primers. TCRdb reprocessed the 5' RACE reads via MiXCR and lists one record per CDR3 protein. The sample consists of 150,000 to 200,000 distinct CDR3 sequences, over 10% of them appearing once.

Specimen: PBMCs or a T cell subset sorted from them (not recorded which). The genes are TRBV7-2 and TRBJ2-3; TRBD2 aligns across 7 bases. This clonotype was sampled from a man between 18 and 29 years old who had mild COVID-19 (a few samples of this study predate the infection). Cell type and time point are not known. The chain's CDR3 is CASSPDARGSTDTQYF. CDR3 nucleotides: TGTGCCAGCAGCCCCGACGCGCGGGGGAGCACAGATACGCAGTATTTT.